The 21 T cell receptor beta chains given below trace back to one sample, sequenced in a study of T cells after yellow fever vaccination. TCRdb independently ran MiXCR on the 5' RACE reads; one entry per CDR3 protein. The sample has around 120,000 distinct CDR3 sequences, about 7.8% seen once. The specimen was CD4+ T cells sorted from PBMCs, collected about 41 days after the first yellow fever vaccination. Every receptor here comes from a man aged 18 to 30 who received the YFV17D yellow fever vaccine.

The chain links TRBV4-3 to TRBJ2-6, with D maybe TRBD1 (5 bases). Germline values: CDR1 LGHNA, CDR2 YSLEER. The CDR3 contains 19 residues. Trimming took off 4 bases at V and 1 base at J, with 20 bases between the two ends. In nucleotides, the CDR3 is TGCGCCAGCAGCCCTAAGGGGCCGAGCCCCCAGTCTGGGGCCAACGTCCTGACTTTC. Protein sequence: CASSPKGPSPQSGANVLTF.

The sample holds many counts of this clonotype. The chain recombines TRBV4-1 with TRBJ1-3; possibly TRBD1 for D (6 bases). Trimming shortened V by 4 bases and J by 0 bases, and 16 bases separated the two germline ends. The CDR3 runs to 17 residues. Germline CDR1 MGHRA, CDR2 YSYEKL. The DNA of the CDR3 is TGCGCCAGCAGCCGGGAAAAACAGGGCTTCTCTGGAAACACCATATATTTT. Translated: CASSREKQGFSGNTIYF.

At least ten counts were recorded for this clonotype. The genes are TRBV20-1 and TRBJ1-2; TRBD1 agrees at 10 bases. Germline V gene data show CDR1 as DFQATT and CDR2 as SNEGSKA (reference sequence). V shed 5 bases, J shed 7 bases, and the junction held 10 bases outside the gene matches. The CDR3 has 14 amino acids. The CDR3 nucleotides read TGCAGTGCTGCCCCCCGGACAGGGGGTCCTGGCTACACCTTC. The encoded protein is CSAAPRTGGPGYTF.

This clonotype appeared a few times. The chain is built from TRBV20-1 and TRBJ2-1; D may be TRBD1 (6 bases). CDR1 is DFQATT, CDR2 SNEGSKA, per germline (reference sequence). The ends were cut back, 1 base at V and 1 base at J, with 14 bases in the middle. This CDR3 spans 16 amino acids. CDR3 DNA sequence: TGCAGTGCTAGAGGCACAGGGATTAAATCCTACAATGAGCAGTTCTTC. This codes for CSARGTGIKSYNEQFF.

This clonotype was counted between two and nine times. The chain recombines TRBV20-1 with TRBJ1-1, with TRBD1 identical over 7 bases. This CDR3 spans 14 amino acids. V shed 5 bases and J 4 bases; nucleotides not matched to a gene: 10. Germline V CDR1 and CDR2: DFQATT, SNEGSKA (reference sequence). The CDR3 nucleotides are TGCAGTGCTGGAAGAAGGGGGCTGGGCACTGAAGCTTTCTTT. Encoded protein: CSAGRRGLGTEAFF.

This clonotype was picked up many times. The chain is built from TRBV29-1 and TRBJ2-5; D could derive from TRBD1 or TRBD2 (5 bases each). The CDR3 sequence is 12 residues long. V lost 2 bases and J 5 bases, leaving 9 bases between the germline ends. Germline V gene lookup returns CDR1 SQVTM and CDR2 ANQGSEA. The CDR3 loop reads CSVEWGYETQYF. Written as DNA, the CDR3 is TGCAGCGTTGAATGGGGGTATGAGACCCAGTACTTC.

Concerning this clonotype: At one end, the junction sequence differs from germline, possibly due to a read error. The CDR3 here is CASSLGIFTWELFF. The CDR3 bases are TGTGCCAGCAGCCTCGGGATCTTCACCTGGGAGCTGTTTTTT. The rearrangement links TRBV5-5 to TRBJ2-2, with D tentatively TRBD2 (5 bases). In germline, CDR1 is SGHKS, CDR2 YYEKEE (reference sequence). CDR3 length: 14 amino acids.

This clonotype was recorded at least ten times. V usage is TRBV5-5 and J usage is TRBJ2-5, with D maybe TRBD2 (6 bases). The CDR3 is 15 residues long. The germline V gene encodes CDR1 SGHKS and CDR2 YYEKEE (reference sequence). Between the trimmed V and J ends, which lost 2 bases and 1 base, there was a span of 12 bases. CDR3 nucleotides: TGTGCCAGCAGCTTCTTTGGAGGGCTCCAAGAGACCCAGTACTTC. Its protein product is CASSFFGGLQETQYF. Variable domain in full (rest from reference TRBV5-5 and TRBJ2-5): DAGVTQSPTHLIKTRGQQVTLRCSPISGHKSVSWYQQVLGQGPQFIFQYYEKEERGRGNFPDRFSARQFPNYSSELNVNALLLGDSALYLCASSFFGGLQETQYFGPGTRLLVL.

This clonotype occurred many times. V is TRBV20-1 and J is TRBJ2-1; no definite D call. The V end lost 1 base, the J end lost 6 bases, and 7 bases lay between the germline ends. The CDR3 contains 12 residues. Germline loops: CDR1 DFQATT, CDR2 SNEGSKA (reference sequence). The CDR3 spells CSARGWGNEQFF. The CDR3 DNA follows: TGCAGTGCTAGAGGGTGGGGCAATGAGCAGTTCTTC.

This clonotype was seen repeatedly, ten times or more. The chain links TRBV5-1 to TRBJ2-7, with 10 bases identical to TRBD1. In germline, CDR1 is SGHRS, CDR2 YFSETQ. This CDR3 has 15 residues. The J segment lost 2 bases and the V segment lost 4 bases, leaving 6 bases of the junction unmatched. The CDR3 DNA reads TGCGCCAGCAGCCCGGGACAGGGGCTAGCCTACGAGCAGTACTTC. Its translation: CASSPGQGLAYEQYF. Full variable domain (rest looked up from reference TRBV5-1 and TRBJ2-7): KAGVTQTPRYLIKTRGQQVTLSCSPISGHRSVSWYQQTPGQGLQFLFEYFSETQRNKGNFPGRFSGRQFSNSRSEMNVSTLELGDSALYLCASSPGQGLAYEQYFGPGTRLTVT.

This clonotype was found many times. The CDR3 protein is CASSRTSEETQYF. The CDR3 DNA follows: TGTGCCAGCAGTAGGACTAGCGAAGAGACCCAGTACTTC. This sequence joins TRBV6-4 and TRBJ2-5, with 9 bases identical to TRBD2. Germline CDR1 and CDR2: MRHNA and SNTAGT. V lost 5 bases to trimming and J lost 3 bases; unmatched junction nucleotides: 1. The CDR3 runs to 13 residues.

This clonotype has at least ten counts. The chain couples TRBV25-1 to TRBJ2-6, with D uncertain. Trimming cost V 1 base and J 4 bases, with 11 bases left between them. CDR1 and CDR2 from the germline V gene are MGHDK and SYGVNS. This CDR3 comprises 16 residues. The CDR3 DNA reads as TGTGCCAGCAGTGAATGGGCCTCTCGAGGGGCCAACGTCCTGACTTTC. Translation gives CASSEWASRGANVLTF.

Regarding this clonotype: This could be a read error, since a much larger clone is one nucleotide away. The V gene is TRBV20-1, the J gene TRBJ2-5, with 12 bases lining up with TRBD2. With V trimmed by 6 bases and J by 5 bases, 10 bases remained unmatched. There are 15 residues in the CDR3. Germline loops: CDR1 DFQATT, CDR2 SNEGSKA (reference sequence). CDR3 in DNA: TGCAGTGCCCCGACTAGCGGGGGATTCCATGAGACCCAGTACTTC. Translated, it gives CSAPTSGGFHETQYF.

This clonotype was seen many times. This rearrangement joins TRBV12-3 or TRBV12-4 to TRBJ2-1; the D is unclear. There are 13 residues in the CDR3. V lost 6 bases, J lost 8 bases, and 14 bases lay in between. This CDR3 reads CASRLRSSDEQFF. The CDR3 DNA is TGTGCCAGCAGACTCCGAAGTTCTGATGAGCAGTTCTTC.

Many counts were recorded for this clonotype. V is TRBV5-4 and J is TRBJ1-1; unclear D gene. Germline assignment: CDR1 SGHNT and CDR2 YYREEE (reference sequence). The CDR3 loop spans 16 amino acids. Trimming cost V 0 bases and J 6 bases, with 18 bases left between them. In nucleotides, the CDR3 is TGTGCCAGCAGCTTGGCTCCCACAGTTCTTAATCCTGAAGCTTTCTTT. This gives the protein CASSLAPTVLNPEAFF.

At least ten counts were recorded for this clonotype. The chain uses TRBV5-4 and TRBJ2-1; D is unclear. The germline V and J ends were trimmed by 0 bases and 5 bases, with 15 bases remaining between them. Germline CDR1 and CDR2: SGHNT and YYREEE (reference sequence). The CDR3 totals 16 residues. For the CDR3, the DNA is TGTGCCAGCAGCTTGGGGGGATTTCGCGGAGACAATGAGCAGTTCTTC. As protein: CASSLGGFRGDNEQFF. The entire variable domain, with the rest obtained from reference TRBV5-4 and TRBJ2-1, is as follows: ETGVTQSPTHLIKTRGQQVTLRCSSQSGHNTVSWYQQALGQGPQFIFQYYREEENGRGNFPPRFSGLQFPNYSSELNVNALELDDSALYLCASSLGGFRGDNEQFFGPGTRLTVL.

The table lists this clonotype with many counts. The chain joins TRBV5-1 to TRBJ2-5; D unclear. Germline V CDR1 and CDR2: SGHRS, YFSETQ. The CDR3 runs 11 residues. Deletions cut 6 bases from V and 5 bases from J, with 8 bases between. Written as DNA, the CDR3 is TGCGCCAGCAACCTGGATGAGACCCAGTACTTC. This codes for CASNLDETQYF.

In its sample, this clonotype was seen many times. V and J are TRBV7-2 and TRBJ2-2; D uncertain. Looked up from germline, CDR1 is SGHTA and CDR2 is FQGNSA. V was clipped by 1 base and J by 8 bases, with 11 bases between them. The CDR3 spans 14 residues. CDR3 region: CASSLGPAAGELFF. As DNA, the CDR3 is TGTGCCAGCAGCTTAGGTCCGGCAGCTGGGGAGCTGTTTTTT.

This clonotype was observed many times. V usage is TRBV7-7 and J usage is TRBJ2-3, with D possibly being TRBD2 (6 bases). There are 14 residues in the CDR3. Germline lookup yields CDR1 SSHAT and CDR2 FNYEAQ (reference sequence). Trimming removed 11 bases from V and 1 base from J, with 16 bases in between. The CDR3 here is CAVGTGLGTDTQYF. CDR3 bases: TGTGCCGTCGGAACGGGACTGGGCACAGATACGCAGTATTTT. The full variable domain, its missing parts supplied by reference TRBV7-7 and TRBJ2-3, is GAGVSQSPRYKVTKRGQDVTLRCDPISSHATLYWYQQALGQGPEFLTYFNYEAQPDKSGLPSDRFSAERPEGSISTLTIQRTEQRDSAMYRCAVGTGLGTDTQYFGPGTRLTVL.

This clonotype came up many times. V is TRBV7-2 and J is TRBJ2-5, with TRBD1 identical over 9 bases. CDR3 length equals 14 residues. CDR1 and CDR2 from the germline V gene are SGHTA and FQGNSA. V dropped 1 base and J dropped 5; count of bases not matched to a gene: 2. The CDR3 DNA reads TGTGCCAGCAGCTTAGACAGGGGGCACGAGACCCAGTACTTC. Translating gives CASSLDRGHETQYF.

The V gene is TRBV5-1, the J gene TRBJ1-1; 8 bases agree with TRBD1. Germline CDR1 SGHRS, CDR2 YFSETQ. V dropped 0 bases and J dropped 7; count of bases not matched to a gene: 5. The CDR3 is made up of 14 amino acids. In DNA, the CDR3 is TGCGCCAGCAGCTTGGAAACAGGGGGTGGTGAAGCTTTCTTT. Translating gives CASSLETGGGEAFF.